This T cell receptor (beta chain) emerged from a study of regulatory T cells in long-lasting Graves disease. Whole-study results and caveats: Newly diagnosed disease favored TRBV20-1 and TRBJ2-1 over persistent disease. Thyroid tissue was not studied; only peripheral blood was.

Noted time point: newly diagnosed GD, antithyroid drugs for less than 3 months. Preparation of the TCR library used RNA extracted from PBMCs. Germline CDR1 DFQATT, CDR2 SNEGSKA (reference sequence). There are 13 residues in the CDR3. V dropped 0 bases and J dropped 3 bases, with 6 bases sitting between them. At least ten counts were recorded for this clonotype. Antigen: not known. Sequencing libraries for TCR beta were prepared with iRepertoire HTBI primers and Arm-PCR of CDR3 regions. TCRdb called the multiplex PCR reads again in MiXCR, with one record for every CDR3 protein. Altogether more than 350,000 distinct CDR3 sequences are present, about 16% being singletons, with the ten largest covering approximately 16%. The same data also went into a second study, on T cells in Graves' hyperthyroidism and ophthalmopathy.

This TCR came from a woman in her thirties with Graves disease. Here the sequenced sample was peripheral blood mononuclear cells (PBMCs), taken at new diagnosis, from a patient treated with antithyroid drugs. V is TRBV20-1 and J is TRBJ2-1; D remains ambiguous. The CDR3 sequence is CSARDLGYNEQFF. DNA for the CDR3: TGCAGTGCTAGAGATCTCGGCTACAATGAGCAGTTCTTC.